These 32 T cell receptor beta chains came from one sample sequenced in a study of control samples from healthy donors and cancer patients. Data came from immunoSEQ multiplex PCR; TCRdb stores just in-frame clones and leaves some out. The data show some 150,000 clones, roughly 94% seen once. Sample: PBMCs. These receptors all stem from a man aged 60 to 75 with colorectal cancer.

The rearrangement links TRBV4-2 to TRBJ1-6; 7 bases fit TRBD1. The CDR3 runs 20 residues. Germline CDR1 and CDR2: LGHNA and YNFKEQ. J gave up 9 bases and V 0 bases, and 20 bases lay outside the gene matches. CDR3 protein: CASSQEKGSPGTVLLSPLHF. The CDR3 coding sequence is TGTGCCAGCAGCCAAGAAAAAGGGTCCCCCGGGACAGTGCTCCTTTCACCCCTCCACTTT.

The chain uses TRBV6-6 and TRBJ2-5, with D perhaps given as TRBD1 or TRBD2 (5 bases each). Trimming took 6 bases from V and 3 from J, leaving 11 bases between them. Germline values: CDR1 MNHNY, CDR2 SVGAGI (reference sequence). The CDR3 extends over 13 amino acids. CDR3 loop: CASSPGAEETQYF. In DNA, the CDR3 is TGTGCCAGCAGCCCCGGGGCAGAAGAGACCCAGTACTTC.

V usage is TRBV13 and J usage is TRBJ2-7; TRBD1 matches at 7 bases. Germline values: CDR1 PRHDT, CDR2 FYEKMQ (reference sequence). CDR3 length: 15 amino acids. Germline trimming cut 4 bases from V and 10 bases from J; bases unmatched to any gene: 16. The CDR3: CASSSGGFGDAGQYF. CDR3 DNA sequence: TGTGCCAGCAGCTCAGGGGGATTCGGGGACGCGGGTCAGTACTTC.

V gene TRBV5-1 combines with J gene TRBJ2-6, with TRBD2 as a possible D gene (5 bases). The CDR3 totals 21 residues. CDR1 is SGHRS, CDR2 YFSETQ, per germline. Trimming left V 4 bases short and J 1 base short, with 27 bases between. The CDR3 here is CASSAELGGPGLQSGANVLTF. DNA for the CDR3: TGCGCCAGCAGCGCGGAATTGGGCGGGCCTGGCCTTCAATCTGGGGCCAACGTCCTGACTTTC.

This rearrangement joins TRBV6-2 or TRBV6-3 to TRBJ1-3; TRBD1 agrees at 7 bases. CDR3 length equals 14 residues. With 5 bases clipped from V and 0 bases from J, the junction kept 1 base outside the gene matches. The germline V gene has CDR1 MNHEY and CDR2 SVGEGT. The CDR3 DNA reads as TGTGCCAGCAGTGGGACAGTCTCTGGAAACACCATATATTTT. Translated: CASSGTVSGNTIYF.

The CDR3 loop is CASSPRDRGGTDTQYF. The CDR3 DNA sequence: TGTGCCAGCAGCCCTCGGGACCGGGGGGGCACAGATACGCAGTATTTT. V is TRBV3-1 (or the pseudogene TRBV3-2) and J is TRBJ2-3; 7 bases map to TRBD2. The V segment lost 4 bases and the J segment 1 base; nucleotides outside the gene matches: 8. The CDR3 is 16 residues long. Germline V gene data show CDR1 as LGHDT and CDR2 as YNNKEL (reference sequence).

The chain is built from TRBV7-2 and TRBJ1-4; perhaps TRBD1 as D (6 bases). V was clipped by 1 base and J by 3 bases, with 9 bases between them. CDR1 SGHTA and CDR2 FQGNSA come from the germline V gene. The CDR3 consists of 15 residues. The CDR3 spells CASSLGGGANEKLFF. DNA for the CDR3: TGTGCCAGCAGCTTAGGAGGGGGGGCTAATGAAAAACTGTTTTTT. The full variable domain, completed using reference TRBV7-2 and TRBJ1-4, is GAGVSQSPSNKVTEKGKDVELRCDPISGHTALYWYRQSLGQGLEFLIYFQGNSAPDKSGLPSDRFSAERTGGSVSTLTIQRTQQEDSAVYLCASSLGGGANEKLFFGSGTQLSVL.

The V gene is TRBV7-6, the J gene TRBJ2-5; TRBD1 aligns across 10 bases. This CDR3 is built from 15 residues. V was pared by 5 bases and J by 2 bases, with 5 bases of the junction left unmatched. CDR1 and CDR2 (germline): SGHVS, FNYEAQ. For the CDR3, the DNA is TGTGCCAGCAGCCGAGGGACAGGGGCACAAGAGACCCAGTACTTC. It translates to CASSRGTGAQETQYF.

The gene calls are TRBV7-2 and TRBJ2-1; 9 bases map to TRBD2. Germline CDR1 is SGHTA and CDR2 is FQGNSA. CDR3 size: 17 residues. V shed 3 bases and J 2 bases; nucleotides not matched to a gene: 8. The CDR3 loop reads CASSFRRRGGPYNEQFF. The CDR3 DNA reads TGTGCCAGCAGCTTCCGCCGGCGGGGGGGTCCCTACAATGAGCAGTTCTTC.

This clone has a single count. The chain joins TRBV6-5 to TRBJ1-6; D gene uncertain. Germline V gene data show CDR1 as MNHEY and CDR2 as SVGAGI. The V end lost 6 bases, the J end lost 0 bases, and 6 bases lay between the germline ends. The CDR3 is 14 amino acids. In DNA form, the CDR3 reads TGTGCCAGCAGCCCGAGCTCCTATAATTCACCCCTCCACTTT. Translated: CASSPSSYNSPLHF.

The rearrangement links TRBV5-5 to TRBJ2-2, with a possible D match to TRBD2 (5 bases). V lost 0 bases to trimming and J lost 5 bases, with 8 bases between them. CDR1 and CDR2 from the germline V gene are SGHKS and YYEKEE (reference sequence). This CDR3 has 14 residues. The CDR3 is CASSLAPGTGELFF. In DNA form, the CDR3 reads TGTGCCAGCAGCTTGGCTCCGGGAACCGGGGAGCTGTTTTTT. Full variable domain (missing parts from reference TRBV5-5 and TRBJ2-2): DAGVTQSPTHLIKTRGQQVTLRCSPISGHKSVSWYQQVLGQGPQFIFQYYEKEERGRGNFPDRFSARQFPNYSSELNVNALLLGDSALYLCASSLAPGTGELFFGEGSRLTVL.

The V call is TRBV9, the J call TRBJ1-1; D remains ambiguous. This CDR3 comprises 17 residues. V was clipped by 4 bases and J by 1 base, with 20 bases between them. Per germline, CDR1 SGDLS and CDR2 YYNGEE. The CDR3 nucleotides are TGTGCCAGCAGCCCCAAGGGAGCTCCAGCGGGGAACACTGAAGCTTTCTTT. It is translated as CASSPKGAPAGNTEAFF. Filled out from reference TRBV9 and TRBJ1-1, the complete variable domain reads DSGVTQTPKHLITATGQRVTLRCSPRSGDLSVYWYQQSLDQGLQFLIQYYNGEERAKGNILERFSAQQFPDLHSELNLSSLELGDSALYFCASSPKGAPAGNTEAFFGQGTRLTVV.

The gene calls are TRBV30 and TRBJ2-7; TRBD1 matches at 8 bases. The CDR3 contains 16 residues. The V segment lost 2 bases and the J segment 3 bases; nucleotides outside the gene matches: 12. CDR1 and CDR2 from the germline V gene are GTSNPN and SVGIG (reference sequence). DNA of the CDR3: TGTGCCTGGAGTCCCTATGACAGGGGTAAACGCTACGAGCAGTACTTC. Its protein product is CAWSPYDRGKRYEQYF.

The chain employs TRBV14 and TRBJ1-2, with 8 nucleotides matching TRBD1. After removal of 4 bases from V and 8 bases from J, the junction contained 9 bases not matched to a gene. This CDR3 region has 14 residues. Per the germline V gene, CDR1 is SGHDN and CDR2 is FVKESK. The CDR3 nucleotides are TGTGCCAGCAGCCCCCTCCAGGGGGCCGGGGGCTACACCTTC. This gives the protein CASSPLQGAGGYTF.

The chain is built from TRBV7-2 and TRBJ2-1, with 12 bases matching TRBD2. CDR1 is SGHTA and CDR2 is FQGNSA in the germline V gene. V lost 5 bases to trimming and J lost 6 bases; unmatched junction nucleotides: 11. The CDR3 extends over 17 amino acids. CDR3 sequence: CASSPTSGGRLGNEQFF. Here the CDR3 DNA reads TGTGCCAGCAGCCCTACTAGCGGGGGGCGCTTAGGCAATGAGCAGTTCTTC.

The chain combines TRBV5-1 with TRBJ2-3; either TRBD1 or TRBD2 may supply D (5 bases each). CDR3 length: 16 residues. Germline V gene data show CDR1 as SGHRS and CDR2 as YFSETQ. V gave up 0 bases and J gave up 2 bases, with 13 bases separating them. The CDR3 sequence: CASSLVLGRTTDTQYF. The DNA for the CDR3 is TGCGCCAGCAGCTTGGTTCTGGGACGAACCACAGATACGCAGTATTTT.

The chain uses TRBV28 and TRBJ2-7; D uncertain. This CDR3 region has 13 residues. Trimming removed 6 bases at V and 2 bases at J, with 11 bases between. Germline V CDR1 and CDR2: MDHEN, SYDVKM. The CDR3 DNA reads TGTGCCAGCAGGGCTATAGGTCCCTACGAGCAGTACTTC. It is translated as CASRAIGPYEQYF.

This chain joins TRBV5-1 and TRBJ1-2, with unresolved D. V was clipped by 0 bases and J by 2 bases, with 8 bases between them. CDR1 SGHRS and CDR2 YFSETQ come from the germline V gene. This CDR3 has 14 amino acids. Written as DNA, the CDR3 is TGCGCCAGCAGCTTGGATTTAGGGAACTATGGCTACACCTTC. It codes for CASSLDLGNYGYTF.

This chain joins TRBV11-2 and TRBJ2-7; D unresolved. V dropped 1 base and J dropped 1 base, with 8 bases sitting between them. This CDR3 has 14 amino acids. In germline, CDR1 is SGHAT, CDR2 FQNNGV. CDR3 protein: CASSLVGISYEQYF. The CDR3 DNA reads TGTGCCAGCAGCTTAGTAGGAATTTCCTACGAGCAGTACTTC.

As for this clone: Other DNA sequences in this sample translate to the same CDR3. V usage is TRBV6-5 and J usage is TRBJ1-1; TRBD1 matches at 7 bases. Germline-derived CDR1 and CDR2 are MNHEY and SVGAGI. The V gene end was trimmed by 6 bases and the J gene end by 3 bases; junction bases not matched to a gene: 4. There are 13 residues in the CDR3. This CDR3 is CASRVQGDTEAFF. The CDR3 coding sequence is TGTGCCAGCAGGGTCCAGGGGGACACTGAAGCTTTCTTT.

The chain has TRBV5-1 and TRBJ1-1; TRBD1 matches 8 bases. The CDR3 covers 14 residues. V dropped 4 bases and J dropped 5; count of bases not matched to a gene: 7. From germline, CDR1 is SGHRS and CDR2 YFSETQ. This CDR3 reads CASSPPGGWTEAFF. Written as DNA, the CDR3 is TGCGCCAGCAGCCCCCCAGGGGGCTGGACTGAAGCTTTCTTT.

The genes are TRBV6-5 and TRBJ2-7; possible D gene TRBD1, 7 bases. Deletions cut 6 bases from V and 0 bases from J, with 9 bases between. The CDR3 is 13 amino acids. CDR1 and CDR2 (germline): MNHEY, SVGAGI. This CDR3 is CASRRDSSYEQYF. In nucleotides, the CDR3 is TGTGCCAGCAGGCGGGACAGCTCCTACGAGCAGTACTTC.

The chain recombines TRBV19 with TRBJ1-1, with D uncertain. Trimming removed 2 bases from V and 2 bases from J, with 9 bases in between. The germline V gene has CDR1 LNHDA and CDR2 SQIVND (reference sequence). The CDR3 spans 14 residues. For the CDR3, the DNA is TGTGCCAGTAGTATATCCCTAGTTAACACTGAAGCTTTCTTT. It encodes CASSISLVNTEAFF.

This chain links TRBV5-4 with TRBJ1-2; TRBD1 is a possible D gene (6 bases). The CDR3 is 13 amino acids. V was pared by 0 bases and J by 3 bases, with 6 bases between. In germline, CDR1 is SGHNT, CDR2 YYREEE (reference sequence). The CDR3 is CASSLDRDYGYTF. Written as DNA, the CDR3 is TGTGCCAGCAGCTTGGACAGGGACTATGGCTACACCTTC.

Worth noting for this clone: A junction boundary mismatches the germline segment, possibly from a read error. The V gene is TRBV7-2, the J gene TRBJ2-5; D may be TRBD1 (8 bases). This CDR3 contains 18 residues. The V gene's germline CDR1 is SGHTA and CDR2 FQGNSA. The CDR3 nucleotides are TGTGCCAGCAGCTTGGCAGGGGGCGGGGGAGCCCCTCAAGGGACCCAGTACTTC. The encoded protein is CASSLAGGGGAPQGTQYF.

This chain uses TRBV3-1 (or the pseudogene TRBV3-2) with TRBJ2-3, with 8 bases identical to TRBD1. V was clipped by 2 bases and J by 2 bases; unmatched bases: 3. Germline CDR1 LGHDT, CDR2 YNNKEL (reference sequence). The CDR3 is made up of 15 amino acids. The CDR3 spells CASSQTGGNTDTQYF. In nucleotides, the CDR3 is TGTGCCAGCAGCCAAACAGGGGGGAACACAGATACGCAGTATTTT.

The chain links TRBV30 to TRBJ1-6; D remains unclear. From germline, CDR1 is GTSNPN and CDR2 SVGIG (reference sequence). This CDR3 has 14 residues. Trimming stripped 2 bases from V and 8 bases from J, with 13 bases between. The CDR3 coding sequence is TGTGCCTGGAGTCCAGACCTTCTACATTCACCCCTCCACTTT. Translated, it gives CAWSPDLLHSPLHF.

The rearrangement links TRBV2 to TRBJ1-5; D possibly corresponds to TRBD1 (6 bases). Germline assignment: CDR1 SNHLY and CDR2 FYNNEI. The CDR3 extends over 14 amino acids. V was cut by 6 bases and J by 0 bases, with 9 bases left in between. CDR3: CASRPDSSNQPQHF. In nucleotides, the CDR3 is TGTGCCAGCAGACCGGACAGTAGCAATCAGCCCCAGCATTTT.

V gene TRBV30 combines with J gene TRBJ1-1; 9 positions match TRBD1. Germline CDR1 GTSNPN, CDR2 SVGIG (reference sequence). The V segment lost 0 bases and the J segment 10 bases; nucleotides outside the gene matches: 6. The CDR3 has 13 amino acids. CDR3 in amino acids: CAWSVETGGRAFF. DNA of the CDR3: TGTGCCTGGAGTGTAGAGACAGGGGGTAGAGCTTTCTTT.

The chain is built from TRBV5-1 and TRBJ1-5, with 10 nucleotides matching TRBD1. Trimming cost V 0 bases and J 1 base; bases outside gene matches: 1. The CDR3 is 16 amino acids. Germline V gives CDR1 SGHRS, CDR2 YFSETQ. The CDR3 loop reads CASSLGTGGSNQPQHF. In DNA form, the CDR3 reads TGCGCCAGCAGCTTGGGGACAGGGGGGAGCAATCAGCCCCAGCATTTT.

This chain links TRBV5-6 with TRBJ2-5; D is unresolved. The CDR3 length is 16 residues. The germline CDR1 and CDR2 sequences are SGHDT and YYEEEE. Between the trimmed V and J ends, which lost 2 bases and 5 bases, there was a span of 19 bases. CDR3 in DNA: TGTGCCAGCAGCTTACCTCCCGGACCTCAAGGCGAGACCCAGTACTTC. Translated, it gives CASSLPPGPQGETQYF.

The chain joins TRBV11-2 to TRBJ2-1; 11 nucleotides line up with TRBD2. The V segment lost 5 bases and the J segment 9 bases; nucleotides outside the gene matches: 15. Per germline, CDR1 SGHAT and CDR2 FQNNGV. This CDR3 spans 17 amino acids. CDR3 nucleotides: TGTGCCAGCAGCACCGCACAACCTAGCGGGGGGAAAGGTGAGCAGTTCTTC. Amino acids: CASSTAQPSGGKGEQFF.